The 21 T cell receptor beta chains below all came from one sample that was sequenced in a study of cytotoxic CD8 clonotypes in ibrutinib-treated CLL. Measured with immunoSEQ multiplex PCR; TCRdb has only the in-frame clones, and not every one. Found here are fewer than 200,000 clones, about four fifths of them singletons; the top ten hold 3.5% to 5.5%. The sample in question was PBMCs, obtained after 24 months of ibrutinib treatment. The receptors derive from a human donor with chronic lymphocytic leukemia.

The genes are TRBV7-9 and TRBJ1-1; D might be TRBD1 (6 bases). Germline CDR1 is SEHNR and CDR2 is FQNEAQ (reference sequence). The CDR3 extends over 13 amino acids. Between the trimmed V and J ends, which lost 9 bases and 1 base, there was a span of 12 bases. Written as DNA, the CDR3 is TGTGCCAGTCGGTGGGGACAGAACACTGAAGCTTTCTTT. Its translation: CASRWGQNTEAFF.

Written as DNA, the CDR3 is TGTGCCAGTAGTATCGAGGGTATGGGCACTGAAGCTTTCTTT. Translated: CASSIEGMGTEAFF. The rearrangement uses TRBV19 and TRBJ1-1; no reliable D call. V lost 3 bases and J 4 bases, leaving 12 bases between the germline ends. This CDR3 region has 14 residues. Germline CDR1 reads LNHDA; CDR2 reads SQIVND (reference sequence).

The chain recombines TRBV7-8 with TRBJ2-2, with 9 nucleotides matching TRBD2. V shed 5 bases and J 6 bases; nucleotides not matched to a gene: 10. The CDR3 extends over 16 amino acids. The V gene's germline CDR1 is SGHVS and CDR2 FQNEAQ. The CDR3 sequence: CASSPMGGRAAGELFF. For the CDR3, the DNA is TGTGCCAGCAGCCCCATGGGCGGGAGGGCCGCCGGGGAGCTGTTTTTT.

The CDR3 bases are TGCGCCAGCAGCTTGGAGGGCATTTTAGATACGCAGTATTTT. Translating it yields CASSLEGILDTQYF. The chain couples TRBV5-1 to TRBJ2-3; D unclear. CDR1 and CDR2 from the germline V gene are SGHRS and YFSETQ. Trimming stripped 0 bases from V and 5 bases from J, with 10 bases between. CDR3 length equals 14 residues.

Written as DNA, the CDR3 is TGTGCCAGTAGTATCCAGGGACCAGATACGCAGTATTTT. Its translation: CASSIQGPDTQYF. The chain combines TRBV19 with TRBJ2-3; D could derive from TRBD1 or TRBD2 (5 bases each). Germline V gene sequence: CDR1 LNHDA, CDR2 SQIVND (reference sequence). There are 13 residues in the CDR3. Trimming pared 3 bases from V and 4 bases from J, leaving 8 bases between.

V is TRBV28 and J is TRBJ1-4; no clear D. V was pared by 7 bases and J by 8 bases, with 17 bases between. CDR3 length equals 14 residues. Germline lookup yields CDR1 MDHEN and CDR2 SYDVKM. The CDR3 region has the DNA TGTGCCAGCACCACGGGAGTAGTCCGCGAAAAACTGTTTTTT. This encodes CASTTGVVREKLFF.

This chain links TRBV27 with TRBJ2-7; D gene unclear. Germline V gene data show CDR1 as MNHEY and CDR2 as SMNVEV (reference sequence). The CDR3 has 14 amino acids. V lost 7 bases and J 1 base, leaving 14 bases between the germline ends. The CDR3 region is CASTFRAESYEQYF. As DNA, the CDR3 is TGTGCCAGCACCTTCCGGGCCGAGTCCTACGAGCAGTACTTC.

The rearrangement joins TRBV9 to TRBJ1-2; 7 positions match TRBD1. The CDR3 sequence is 14 residues long. With 0 bases clipped from V and 6 bases from J, the junction kept 5 bases outside the gene matches. Germline V lookup: CDR1 SGDLS, CDR2 YYNGEE. The CDR3 coding sequence is TGTGCCAGCAGCGTAGCGCCGACAGGGCATGGCTACACCTTC. As protein: CASSVAPTGHGYTF.

The chain links TRBV7-3 to TRBJ2-5; D may be TRBD1 (5 bases). The CDR3 runs 13 residues. Per germline, CDR1 SGHTA and CDR2 FQGTGA. Trimming removed 4 bases at V and 0 bases at J, with 6 bases between. CDR3 nucleotides: TGTGCCAGCAGCTACAGGCACCAAGAGACCCAGTACTTC. Protein: CASSYRHQETQYF.

This sequence joins TRBV7-3 and TRBJ1-2; 9 nucleotides line up with TRBD1. CDR3 length: 13 amino acids. CDR1 and CDR2 from the germline V gene are SGHTA and FQGTGA. Losses at the gene ends were 4 bases for V and 8 bases for J; bases not matched to a gene: 5. CDR3 bases: TGTGCCAGCAGCTCCATGACAGGGGGAGGCTACACCTTC. It translates to CASSSMTGGGYTF.

The chain is built from TRBV27 and TRBJ2-2; D not resolved. Germline loops: CDR1 MNHEY, CDR2 SMNVEV (reference sequence). The CDR3 is made up of 17 amino acids. V shed 2 bases and J shed 4 bases, with 17 bases lying between them. CDR3 amino acids: CASSLDVRERPTGELFF. The CDR3 region has the DNA TGTGCCAGCAGTTTAGATGTCAGAGAGAGGCCCACCGGGGAGCTGTTTTTT.

The chain combines TRBV7-6 with TRBJ2-3; D unresolved. This CDR3 is built from 15 residues. Germline V gene sequence: CDR1 SGHVS, CDR2 FNYEAQ. V was clipped by 4 bases and J by 1 base, with 12 bases between them. CDR3 region: CASSSNRVGTDTQYF. CDR3 DNA sequence: TGTGCCAGCAGCTCTAATAGGGTCGGCACAGATACGCAGTATTTT.

This clone was detected once. The chain carries TRBV6-6 and TRBJ2-5; a weak D match, TRBD1 (5 bases). The CDR3 totals 16 residues. V was clipped by 2 bases and J by 0 bases, with 13 bases between them. Per germline, CDR1 MNHNY and CDR2 SVGAGI (reference sequence). CDR3 sequence (DNA): TGTGCCAGCAGTTACGCAGGGTACCGGAACCAAGAGACCCAGTACTTC. It codes for CASSYAGYRNQETQYF.

The V and J genes are TRBV5-8 and TRBJ2-2; tentatively, D is TRBD2 (6 bases). Germline CDR1 SGHTS, CDR2 YDEGEE. The CDR3 covers 20 residues. V was pared by 4 bases and J by 3 bases, with 28 bases between. The CDR3 sequence is CASSLGSARGGPTHTGELFF. CDR3 bases: TGTGCCAGCAGCCTGGGGTCGGCCCGGGGAGGCCCGACCCACACCGGGGAGCTGTTTTTT.

This rearrangement joins TRBV7-6 to TRBJ2-3, with TRBD1 as a possible D gene (6 bases). The germline V and J ends were trimmed by 2 bases and 1 base, with 13 bases remaining between them. Germline CDR1 is SGHVS and CDR2 is FNYEAQ. The CDR3 has 16 residues. The CDR3 DNA sequence: TGTGCCAGCAGCTTATTTGGGGGCTCGGGCACAGATACGCAGTATTTT. This sequence encodes CASSLFGGSGTDTQYF.

This chain connects TRBV10-2 to TRBJ2-7, with 7 positions matching TRBD1. V trimming: 3 bases; J trimming: 4 bases; junction bases outside the gene matches: 6. The CDR3 loop spans 14 amino acids. Germline CDR1 reads WSHSY; CDR2 reads SAAADI. The CDR3 nucleotides read TGCGCCAGCAGTGATAGGACAGGACTTTACGAGCAGTACTTC. Its protein is CASSDRTGLYEQYF.

The gene calls are TRBV9 and TRBJ1-1; D uncertain. Germline CDR1 is SGDLS and CDR2 is YYNGEE. The CDR3 spans 14 residues. V lost 3 bases and J lost 1, with 10 bases in between. DNA for the CDR3: TGTGCCAGCAGCGAAGACTACAGGAACACTGAAGCTTTCTTT. Encoded protein: CASSEDYRNTEAFF.

The V gene is TRBV4-3, the J gene TRBJ2-5, with unresolved D. Looked up from germline, CDR1 is LGHNA and CDR2 is YSLEER. The CDR3 covers 14 residues. V was clipped by 4 bases and J by 1 base, with 10 bases between them. The DNA of the CDR3 is TGCGCCAGCAGCCCCGGGCAGCGCCAAGAGACCCAGTACTTC. This translates into CASSPGQRQETQYF.

V and J are TRBV29-1 and TRBJ2-7; tentative D call: TRBD1 (6 bases). Germline V gene lookup returns CDR1 SQVTM and CDR2 ANQGSEA. Trimming stripped 4 bases from V and 5 bases from J, with 12 bases between. The CDR3 totals 12 residues. The chain's CDR3 is CSVAWTVNEQYF. As DNA, the CDR3 is TGCAGCGTTGCCTGGACAGTAAACGAGCAGTACTTC.

The chain links TRBV5-1 to TRBJ1-5; D perhaps matches TRBD1 (5 bases). In germline, CDR1 is SGHRS, CDR2 YFSETQ. Trimming stripped 4 bases from V and 5 bases from J, with 16 bases between. The CDR3 spans 15 residues. The CDR3 here is CASSRGEGRDQPQHF. CDR3 DNA: TGCGCCAGCAGCCGGGGGGAGGGTAGGGATCAGCCCCAGCATTTT.

The chain links TRBV7-9 to TRBJ2-5; D tentatively fits TRBD1 or TRBD2 (6 bases each). This CDR3 comprises 17 residues. Trimming removed 6 bases from V and 5 bases from J, with 25 bases in between. The germline gives CDR1 SEHNR, CDR2 FQNEAQ (reference sequence). Here the CDR3 reads CASSSGRAEGVYETQYF. The CDR3, as DNA: TGTGCCAGCAGTTCTGGGCGAGCGGAGGGGGTTTATGAGACCCAGTACTTC.